The 30 T cell receptor beta chains reported below all come from one sample, sequenced in a study of blood T cell repertoires in COVID-19. Profiling relied on immunoSEQ multiplex PCR, and the TCRdb table lists in-frame clones only, not all of them. The sample yields 150,000 to 200,000 clones, under 85% seen once. The material sequenced was peripheral blood. Every receptor here comes from a man in his sixties with active or convalescent COVID-19.

V gene TRBV19 combines with J gene TRBJ2-5, with a possible D match to TRBD2 (6 bases). The germline V gene encodes CDR1 LNHDA and CDR2 SQIVND (reference sequence). Trimming removed 3 bases at V and 5 bases at J, with 13 bases between. The CDR3 totals 14 residues. In DNA form, the CDR3 reads TGTGCCAGTAGTATTGTGGGGGGTCCCGAGACCCAGTACTTC. This codes for CASSIVGGPETQYF. Drawing the rest from reference TRBV19 and TRBJ2-5, the complete variable domain is DGGITQSPKYLFRKEGQNVTLSCEQNLNHDAMYWYRQDPGQGLRLIYYSQIVNDFQKGDIAEGYSVSREKKESFPLTVTSAQKNPTAFYLCASSIVGGPETQYFGPGTRLLVL.

The genes are TRBV13 and TRBJ1-3; 7 nucleotides align to TRBD1. V lost 4 bases, J lost 6 bases, and 12 bases stayed unmatched. The germline gives CDR1 PRHDT, CDR2 FYEKMQ (reference sequence). The CDR3 has 16 amino acids. CDR3: CASSWPTDRVENTIYF. The CDR3 DNA is TGTGCCAGCAGCTGGCCAACCGACAGGGTGGAAAACACCATATATTTT. The complete variable domain, with remaining parts taken from reference TRBV13 and TRBJ1-3, reads AAGVIQSPRHLIKEKRETATLKCYPIPRHDTVYWYQQGPGQDPQFLISFYEKMQSDKGSIPDRFSAQQFSDYHSELNMSSLELGDSALYFCASSWPTDRVENTIYFGEGSWLTVV.

In its sample, this clone was seen a few times. The rearrangement links TRBV20-1 to TRBJ1-1; 7 bases fit TRBD1. The CDR3 sequence is 15 residues long. Germline values: CDR1 DFQATT, CDR2 SNEGSKA (reference sequence). V lost 3 bases and J lost 0; bases outside the gene matches: 7. DNA of the CDR3: TGCAGTGCTAGTACCGGACAGGAGATGAACACTGAAGCTTTCTTT. Translating it yields CSASTGQEMNTEAFF.

The V and J genes are TRBV19 and TRBJ2-5, with a tentative D call TRBD2 (6 bases). This CDR3 is 15 amino acids long. Trimming left V 1 base short and J 4 bases short, with 13 bases between. Germline-derived CDR1 and CDR2 are LNHDA and SQIVND (reference sequence). The CDR3 here is CASSIVRAGIETQYF. CDR3 bases: TGTGCCAGTAGTATAGTACGTGCGGGGATAGAGACCCAGTACTTC.

The chain joins TRBV29-1 to TRBJ1-1; the match to TRBD1 covers 9 bases. This CDR3 comprises 13 residues. Trimming took 7 bases from V and 1 from J; bases not matched to a gene: 4. CDR1 and CDR2 from the germline V gene are SQVTM and ANQGSEA. CDR3 sequence (DNA): TGCAGCGCCCGGACAGGGGAGAACACTGAAGCTTTCTTT. This translates into CSARTGENTEAFF.

This sequence joins TRBV7-3 and TRBJ2-1; 13 nucleotides line up with TRBD2. Germline CDR1 is SGHTA and CDR2 is FQGTGA. The trim removed 2 bases at V and 6 bases at J, leaving 4 bases unmatched. This CDR3 spans 16 amino acids. CDR3 loop: CASSLPRLAGGNEQFF. DNA of the CDR3: TGTGCCAGCAGCTTACCTCGACTAGCGGGAGGCAATGAGCAGTTCTTC.

The chain couples TRBV7-3 to TRBJ2-1; TRBD2 matches 11 bases. The ends lost 1 base at V and 11 bases at J; junction bases unmatched: 1. Germline V gives CDR1 SGHTA, CDR2 FQGTGA. This CDR3 has 13 amino acids. CDR3 coding DNA: TGTGCCAGCAGCTTAAGGACTAGCGGGCAGCAGTTCTTC. Residues: CASSLRTSGQQFF.

The chain recombines TRBV1 with TRBJ2-1; TRBD2 reflects the table's D call only, with no check against the DNA. TRBV1 counts as a pseudogene. The CDR3 has 21 residues. The CDR3 region has the DNA TGCACCAGCAGCCATCTCTCTCCGGGACTAGCGGGAGCAAGAGCCTACAATGAGCAGTTCTTC. Protein product: CTSSHLSPGLAGARAYNEQFF.

The V gene is TRBV18, the J gene TRBJ2-5; 7 bases map to TRBD2. V trimming: 2 bases; J trimming: 2 bases; junction bases outside the gene matches: 8. The germline V gene encodes CDR1 KGHSH and CDR2 LQKENI. CDR3 size: 16 residues. The CDR3 sequence: CASSPWAGEPQETQYF. The CDR3 nucleotides are TGTGCCAGCTCACCATGGGCGGGAGAGCCTCAAGAGACCCAGTACTTC. Drawing the rest from reference TRBV18 and TRBJ2-5, the complete variable domain is NAGVMQNPRHLVRRRGQEARLRCSPMKGHSHVYWYRQLPEEGLKFMVYLQKENIIDESGMPKERFSAEFPKEGPSILRIQQVVRGDSAAYFCASSPWAGEPQETQYFGPGTRLLVL.

This clone has only a few counts. The chain uses TRBV6-5 and TRBJ2-7, with 7 positions matching TRBD1. This CDR3 is built from 15 residues. V dropped 4 bases and J dropped 8; count of bases not matched to a gene: 14. In germline, CDR1 is MNHEY, CDR2 SVGAGI. CDR3 protein: CASSLTRYPDRQQYF. The CDR3 bases are TGTGCCAGCAGTTTAACCCGTTATCCGGACAGGCAGCAGTACTTC.

This clone was picked up many times. V and J are TRBV2 and TRBJ2-1; no clear D. The CDR3 spans 14 residues. Between the trimmed V and J ends, which lost 2 bases and 5 bases, there was a span of 10 bases. Germline V gene sequence: CDR1 SNHLY, CDR2 FYNNEI. CDR3 residues: CASSEPGSNNEQFF. As DNA, the CDR3 is TGTGCCAGCAGTGAACCCGGGTCCAACAATGAGCAGTTCTTC.

The rearrangement uses TRBV4-3 and TRBJ1-1, with unresolved D. Per germline, CDR1 LGHNA and CDR2 YSLEER. V shed 2 bases and J shed 4 bases, with 8 bases lying between them. The CDR3 is made up of 13 amino acids. The CDR3 DNA follows: TGCGCCAGCAGCCAAAAAGCGAGCACTGAAGCTTTCTTT. Amino acid sequence: CASSQKASTEAFF.

This clone occurred a few times. Other DNA variants within this sample encode the same CDR3. V is TRBV5-4 and J is TRBJ1-5; D remains ambiguous. V gave up 4 bases and J gave up 0 bases, with 8 bases separating them. This CDR3 is 14 amino acids long. Germline V gene lookup returns CDR1 SGHNT and CDR2 YYREEE (reference sequence). DNA of the CDR3: TGTGCCAGCAGCCTTCGCGGTAGCAATCAGCCCCAGCATTTT. It specifies CASSLRGSNQPQHF. Complete variable domain (other parts from reference TRBV5-4 and TRBJ1-5): ETGVTQSPTHLIKTRGQQVTLRCSSQSGHNTVSWYQQALGQGPQFIFQYYREEENGRGNFPPRFSGLQFPNYSSELNVNALELDDSALYLCASSLRGSNQPQHFGDGTRLSIL.

This rearrangement joins TRBV7-2 to TRBJ2-5; 9 bases fit TRBD2. V lost 5 bases to trimming and J lost 4 bases; unmatched junction nucleotides: 8. The CDR3 extends over 15 amino acids. CDR1 and CDR2 (germline): SGHTA, FQGNSA. CDR3 loop: CASSQRGAVPETQYF. The CDR3 region has the DNA TGTGCCAGCAGCCAGCGGGGGGCCGTCCCAGAGACCCAGTACTTC.

The chain uses TRBV4-2 and TRBJ2-7; 11 nucleotides align to TRBD2. The ends lost 1 base at V and 2 bases at J; junction bases unmatched: 4. CDR1 is LGHNA, CDR2 YNFKEQ, per germline. The CDR3 totals 16 residues. The CDR3 sequence is CASSQGGLAEAYEQYF. CDR3 coding DNA: TGTGCCAGCAGCCAAGGGGGACTAGCGGAAGCCTACGAGCAGTACTTC.

Only one count was recorded for this clone. The CDR3, as DNA: TGCGCCAGCAGCGAGGTAACAGGGACTGAAAAACTGTTTTTT. Translating gives CASSEVTGTEKLFF. The chain uses TRBV5-1 and TRBJ1-4, with a possible D match to TRBD1 (6 bases). V dropped 4 bases and J dropped 7 bases, with 14 bases sitting between them. Germline-derived CDR1 and CDR2 are SGHRS and YFSETQ. The length of the CDR3 is 14 residues.

The rearrangement joins TRBV9 to TRBJ2-3, with 13 bases aligning to TRBD2. The CDR3 loop spans 13 amino acids. Looked up from germline, CDR1 is SGDLS and CDR2 is YYNGEE. V dropped 10 bases and J dropped 5; count of bases not matched to a gene: 4. CDR3 in DNA: TGTGCCTCGGGACTAGCGGGAAGAGATACGCAGTATTTT. Protein sequence: CASGLAGRDTQYF.

The chain couples TRBV18 to TRBJ2-1; 10 positions agree with TRBD1. Trimming took 5 bases from V and 5 from J; bases not matched to a gene: 6. CDR1 KGHSH and CDR2 LQKENI come from the germline V gene. There are 15 residues in the CDR3. CDR3 DNA sequence: TGTGCCAGCTCATCAGACAGGGGGCCTCACAATGAGCAGTTCTTC. Amino acids: CASSSDRGPHNEQFF.

The chain links TRBV23-1 to TRBJ2-7; no definite D call. TRBV23-1 is annotated as an ORF whose role is uncertain. V lost 11 bases and J 7 bases, leaving 9 bases between the germline ends. The length of the CDR3 is 9 residues. The CDR3 sequence: CAGRSEQYF. The CDR3 coding sequence is TGCGCCGGGCGCAGTGAGCAGTACTTC.

The chain joins TRBV7-6 to TRBJ1-6; possible D gene TRBD1, 6 bases. CDR3 length: 13 residues. The V end lost 4 bases, the J end lost 7 bases, and 8 bases lay between the germline ends. Germline V gene lookup returns CDR1 SGHVS and CDR2 FNYEAQ. The CDR3 sequence is CASSSGENSPLHF. Written as DNA, the CDR3 is TGTGCCAGCAGCTCAGGGGAAAATTCACCCCTCCACTTT.

The DNA of the CDR3 is TGTGCCAGCTCACCCGGGACTAGCGGCTACTACGAGCAGTACTTC. Protein sequence: CASSPGTSGYYEQYF. This rearrangement joins TRBV18 to TRBJ2-7; TRBD2 aligns across 11 bases. With V trimmed by 3 bases and J by 3 bases, 4 bases remained unmatched. Germline V gene lookup returns CDR1 KGHSH and CDR2 LQKENI. The CDR3 extends over 15 amino acids.

This clone appeared a single time. The rearrangement joins TRBV5-1 to TRBJ2-5; D unresolved. The CDR3 has 16 amino acids. Between the trimmed V and J ends, which lost 0 bases and 5 bases, there was a span of 17 bases. Looked up from germline, CDR1 is SGHRS and CDR2 is YFSETQ. CDR3 sequence reads: CASSLVANGHKETQYF. CDR3 DNA: TGCGCCAGCAGCTTGGTGGCAAATGGGCACAAGGAGACCCAGTACTTC.

This clone was detected only a few times. This rearrangement joins TRBV2 to TRBJ1-2; 9 positions agree with TRBD1. The CDR3 contains 13 residues. CDR1 SNHLY and CDR2 FYNNEI come from the germline V gene. Germline trimming cut 1 base from V and 8 bases from J; bases unmatched to any gene: 2. CDR3 DNA: TGTGCCAGCAGTGAAGACAGGGGGCGCGGCTACACCTTC. Amino acids: CASSEDRGRGYTF.

The sample holds one count of this clone. The chain has TRBV9 and TRBJ2-2; D perhaps matches TRBD2 (6 bases). V lost 5 bases and J 1 base, leaving 9 bases between the germline ends. Germline CDR1 is SGDLS and CDR2 is YYNGEE. This CDR3 has 14 residues. CDR3 nucleotides: TGTGCCAGCAGTAGCGGAGTGAACACCGGGGAGCTGTTTTTT. The encoded protein is CASSSGVNTGELFF. Supplemented by reference TRBV9 and TRBJ2-2, the full variable domain reads DSGVTQTPKHLITATGQRVTLRCSPRSGDLSVYWYQQSLDQGLQFLIQYYNGEERAKGNILERFSAQQFPDLHSELNLSSLELGDSALYFCASSSGVNTGELFFGEGSRLTVL.

In DNA, the CDR3 is TGCGCCAGCACCTACTGGGGGGGACTAAAAGAGACCCAGTACTTC. Protein: CASTYWGGLKETQYF. J is TRBJ2-5 and V is TRBV5-1, with 7 nucleotides matching TRBD2. Per germline, CDR1 SGHRS and CDR2 YFSETQ. The CDR3 has 15 amino acids. V was clipped by 6 bases and J by 3 bases; unmatched bases: 11.

V usage is TRBV19 and J usage is TRBJ1-6, with 7 bases lining up with TRBD1. This CDR3 contains 15 residues. In germline, CDR1 is LNHDA, CDR2 SQIVND (reference sequence). V lost 5 bases and J lost 1; bases outside the gene matches: 2. Written as DNA, the CDR3 is TGTGCCAGTAGTGAGGGGGCGTCCTATAATTCACCCCTCCACTTT. Its translation is CASSEGASYNSPLHF.

There are a few counts of this clone. This chain uses TRBV2 with TRBJ1-1; a possible D gene is TRBD1 (5 bases). Germline assignment: CDR1 SNHLY and CDR2 FYNNEI. CDR3 length equals 13 residues. Trimming took 7 bases from V and 2 from J, leaving 11 bases between them. CDR3 amino acids: CASTRTGNTEAFF. For the CDR3, the DNA is TGTGCCAGCACTAGAACAGGTAACACTGAAGCTTTCTTT.

V gene TRBV18 combines with J gene TRBJ2-3; D unclear. The germline V gene encodes CDR1 KGHSH and CDR2 LQKENI. CDR3 length equals 13 residues. Trimming shortened V by 3 bases and J by 6 bases, and 10 bases separated the two germline ends. The CDR3 loop is CASSPVMFDTQYF. CDR3 in DNA: TGTGCCAGCTCACCTGTAATGTTTGATACGCAGTATTTT. Based on the CDR3 plus reference TRBV18 and TRBJ2-3, the full variable domain is NAGVMQNPRHLVRRRGQEARLRCSPMKGHSHVYWYRQLPEEGLKFMVYLQKENIIDESGMPKERFSAEFPKEGPSILRIQQVVRGDSAAYFCASSPVMFDTQYFGPGTRLTVL.

The V call is TRBV12-5, the J call TRBJ2-1; D gene ambiguous. V was pared by 7 bases and J by 0 bases, with 7 bases between. This CDR3 has 13 amino acids. Looked up from germline, CDR1 is LGHNT and CDR2 is FRNRAP. The CDR3 loop reads CASARSSYNEQFF. The DNA of the CDR3 is TGTGCTAGTGCTCGGAGCTCCTACAATGAGCAGTTCTTC.

This chain links TRBV5-1 with TRBJ2-7; 11 bases are shared with TRBD1. V dropped 7 bases and J dropped 6; count of bases not matched to a gene: 9. CDR1 and CDR2 (germline): SGHRS, YFSETQ. This CDR3 comprises 14 residues. The CDR3 DNA reads TGCGCCAGCTCAATGGACAGGGGGCGACCCGAGCAGTACTTC. The encoded protein is CASSMDRGRPEQYF. The complete variable domain, with remaining parts taken from reference TRBV5-1 and TRBJ2-7, reads KAGVTQTPRYLIKTRGQQVTLSCSPISGHRSVSWYQQTPGQGLQFLFEYFSETQRNKGNFPGRFSGRQFSNSRSEMNVSTLELGDSALYLCASSMDRGRPEQYFGPGTRLTVT.